Below, one T cell receptor (beta chain) is given with its context. Assay: immunoSEQ multiplex PCR; the TCRdb copy retains only in-frame clones and omits some. The sample has some 2.1 million clones; approximately 94% are singletons. Germline CDR1 is MNHEY and CDR2 is SMNVEV (reference sequence). Trimming pared 6 bases from V and 8 bases from J, leaving 14 bases between. This CDR3 is built from 12 residues. Naive CD8 populations comprised CD45RO-negative cells positively selected for CCR7, excluding terminally differentiated effector memory CD45RA+ cells. This sample was taken from a study of shared clonotypes between healthy human individuals. Study-wide background: There were three CD4 naive, three CD4 memory, two CD8 naive and one CD8 memory plates per donor.

The rearrangement links TRBV27 to TRBJ2-7; TRBD1 is a possible D gene (5 bases). The clonotype originates from a man younger than 35 in good health. Sequencing was done on a sample of naive CD8+ T cells sorted from blood. The CDR3 DNA follows: TGTGCCAGCAGCTACGACAGCCGAAAGCAGTACTTC. Encoded protein: CASSYDSRKQYF.